These 26 T cell receptor beta chains originate from one sample sequenced in a study of cytomegalovirus exposure and HLA in healthy donors. PCR amplification relied on 60 Vbeta primers (plus 13 Jbeta primers). The table came from immunoSEQ multiplex PCR; TCRdb's copy has only in-frame clones and leaves some out. The sample shows 95,000 to 150,000 clones, 80% of them seen only once. Input material: PBMCs. These receptor sequences come from a female donor in good health and CMV-seropositive.

The rearrangement uses TRBV7-3 and TRBJ2-7; 8 bases fit TRBD1. This CDR3 is built from 15 residues. The germline V gene has CDR1 SGHTA and CDR2 FQGTGA. The V gene end was trimmed by 3 bases and the J gene end by 0 bases; junction bases not matched to a gene: 4. CDR3 residues: CASSFDRGDSYEQYF. The CDR3, as DNA: TGTGCCAGCAGCTTCGACAGGGGAGACTCCTACGAGCAGTACTTC.

The chain couples TRBV9 to TRBJ2-3, with TRBD2 matching 10 bases. Trimming at V came to 0 bases and at J to 1 base, leaving 5 bases not matched to a gene. This CDR3 is built from 17 residues. Germline V CDR1 and CDR2: SGDLS, YYNGEE. CDR3 region: CASSVAPSGGGTDTQYF. The CDR3 DNA reads TGTGCCAGCAGCGTAGCCCCTAGCGGGGGTGGCACAGATACGCAGTATTTT.

V usage is TRBV6-1 and J usage is TRBJ2-1; TRBD1 matches 7 bases. The CDR3 covers 13 residues. Germline V gene lookup returns CDR1 MNHNS and CDR2 SASEGT. V dropped 2 bases and J dropped 12; count of bases not matched to a gene: 7. In DNA, the CDR3 is TGTGCCAGCAGTGAACCCGCACAGGGGTGGCAGTTCTTC. It is translated as CASSEPAQGWQFF.

V is TRBV4-3 and J is TRBJ2-7; 10 bases map to TRBD1. There are 17 residues in the CDR3. Germline CDR1 and CDR2: LGHNA and YSLEER. With V trimmed by 4 bases and J by 2 bases, 11 bases remained unmatched. The CDR3 protein is CASSPRAGQGLTYEQYF. Written as DNA, the CDR3 is TGCGCCAGCAGCCCCCGAGCGGGACAGGGGTTGACCTACGAGCAGTACTTC.

A remark on this clone: This same CDR3 is encoded by further DNA sequences in the sample. The rearrangement links TRBV7-2 to TRBJ1-1; perhaps TRBD1 as D (6 bases). This CDR3 spans 12 amino acids. V was trimmed by 1 base and J by 6 bases, leaving 6 bases between them. In germline, CDR1 is SGHTA, CDR2 FQGNSA. The CDR3 loop reads CASSLGGPEAFF. The CDR3 DNA reads TGTGCCAGCAGCTTAGGGGGGCCTGAAGCTTTCTTT.

The gene calls are TRBV7-2 and TRBJ1-4; D may be TRBD1 (6 bases). V was cut by 4 bases and J by 0 bases, with 15 bases left in between. Germline lookup yields CDR1 SGHTA and CDR2 FQGNSA. CDR3 length: 17 residues. Here the CDR3 reads CASSSTGSGATNEKLFF. The DNA of the CDR3 is TGTGCCAGCAGCTCAACAGGGAGTGGGGCAACTAATGAAAAACTGTTTTTT.

In nucleotides, the CDR3 is TGCAGCGTTCGGTGGGCAGTCCAAGAGACCCAGTACTTC. Residues: CSVRWAVQETQYF. The V call is TRBV29-1, the J call TRBJ2-5; D gene unclear. Trimming left V 5 bases short and J 1 base short, with 11 bases between. Germline CDR1 is SQVTM and CDR2 is ANQGSEA. CDR3 size: 13 residues.

The rearrangement joins TRBV28 to TRBJ1-2; 11 bases map to TRBD1. Germline CDR1 MDHEN, CDR2 SYDVKM. This CDR3 has 17 residues. V lost 2 bases, J lost 5 bases, and 10 bases stayed unmatched. The CDR3 region is CASSLVGQGARGYGYTF. CDR3 nucleotide sequence: TGTGCCAGCAGTTTAGTAGGACAGGGGGCGAGGGGGTATGGCTACACCTTC.

CDR3 sequence (DNA): TGTGCCAGCAGCTTAGGGTACAGGGGGGCCCCCTACGAGCAGTACTTC. Residues: CASSLGYRGAPYEQYF. The chain has TRBV7-2 and TRBJ2-7; TRBD1 aligns across 8 bases. With 1 base clipped from V and 2 bases from J, the junction kept 7 bases outside the gene matches. The germline gives CDR1 SGHTA, CDR2 FQGNSA. The CDR3 is 16 residues long.

In its sample, this clone was seen a few times. The chain carries TRBV6-6 and TRBJ1-2; TRBD1 is a possible D gene (5 bases). The V gene lost 0 bases and the J gene lost 0 bases, with 8 bases spanning the gap. Germline CDR1 MNHNY, CDR2 SVGAGI (reference sequence). The CDR3 is 15 amino acids. This chain's CDR3 is CASSYSQGSNYGYTF. CDR3 DNA: TGTGCCAGCAGTTACTCTCAGGGTTCTAACTATGGCTACACCTTC.

The V call is TRBV7-8, the J call TRBJ2-3, with TRBD2 as a possible D gene (6 bases). The germline V gene has CDR1 SGHVS and CDR2 FQNEAQ. This CDR3 is 16 amino acids long. Trimming pared 1 base from V and 9 bases from J, leaving 20 bases between. CDR3 DNA sequence: TGTGCCAGCAGCTTAGGGGCGGCGGAGGTTCGGGAGACGCAGTATTTT. Translating it yields CASSLGAAEVRETQYF.

The CDR3 DNA sequence: TGTGCCAGCAGTCTGGGACAGATTTTTTATGGCTACACCTTC. Residues: CASSLGQIFYGYTF. The chain couples TRBV28 to TRBJ1-2, with TRBD1 matching over 7 bases. The germline gives CDR1 MDHEN, CDR2 SYDVKM. This CDR3 is 14 amino acids long. J gave up 5 bases and V 5 bases, and 8 bases lay outside the gene matches.

The chain joins TRBV19 to TRBJ1-1; 7 bases map to TRBD1. Germline assignment: CDR1 LNHDA and CDR2 SQIVND (reference sequence). The V and J ends lost 3 bases and 3 bases, in that order; junction bases with no gene match: 7. The CDR3 has 15 residues. CDR3 coding DNA: TGTGCCAGTAGTATTTCGGGGACAGTCTACACTGAAGCTTTCTTT. Its protein product is CASSISGTVYTEAFF.

This sequence joins TRBV15 and TRBJ1-4, with 8 bases that match TRBD1. The germline CDR1 and CDR2 sequences are LNHNV and YYDKDF (reference sequence). This CDR3 is built from 14 residues. The ends lost 2 bases at V and 8 bases at J; junction bases unmatched: 4. CDR3: CATSRQGAREKLFF. CDR3 sequence (DNA): TGTGCCACCAGCAGACAGGGGGCAAGGGAAAAACTGTTTTTT.

The genes are TRBV5-4 and TRBJ2-3, with 7 nucleotides matching TRBD1. V shed 4 bases, J shed 0 bases, and the junction held 8 bases outside the gene matches. Germline assignment: CDR1 SGHNT and CDR2 YYREEE (reference sequence). This CDR3 comprises 16 residues. The CDR3 region has the DNA TGTGCCAGCAGCCTCGACCGGGACAGTAGCACAGATACGCAGTATTTT. As protein: CASSLDRDSSTDTQYF.

The chain couples TRBV5-6 to TRBJ1-3; no firm D call. Trimming took 5 bases from V and 1 from J, leaving 13 bases between them. CDR1 is SGHDT, CDR2 YYEEEE, per germline. The CDR3 totals 15 residues. The CDR3 reads CASSSSRSSGNTIYF. The CDR3 DNA reads as TGTGCCAGCAGTTCAAGCCGAAGTTCTGGAAACACCATATATTTT.

The chain has TRBV7-6 and TRBJ2-5; D is undetermined. The CDR3 spans 13 residues. The V end was cut by 1 base, the J end by 2 bases, with 5 bases between. CDR1 SGHVS and CDR2 FNYEAQ come from the germline V gene. The CDR3 here is CASSLDSQETQYF. The CDR3 nucleotides are TGTGCCAGCAGCTTAGATAGTCAAGAGACCCAGTACTTC.

This clone was observed a handful of times. The V and J genes are TRBV14 and TRBJ2-1; D may be TRBD2 (6 bases). The CDR3 is 14 residues long. Germline V gene lookup returns CDR1 SGHDN and CDR2 FVKESK. Trimming pared 1 base from V and 3 bases from J, leaving 7 bases between. The CDR3 DNA is TGTGCCAGCAGCCAAGCCGGGAGCTACAATGAGCAGTTCTTC. Translating gives CASSQAGSYNEQFF.

This clone was seen once. This chain uses TRBV27 with TRBJ1-6, with D hard to call. Germline V gives CDR1 MNHEY, CDR2 SMNVEV (reference sequence). The CDR3 runs to 13 residues. The V and J ends lost 4 bases and 4 bases respectively, with 5 bases between them. The CDR3 here is CASSSPYNSPLHF. CDR3 DNA sequence: TGTGCCAGCAGTTCCCCGTATAATTCACCCCTCCACTTT.

This sequence joins TRBV25-1 and TRBJ2-5, with a tentative D call TRBD1 (6 bases). The germline V and J ends were trimmed by 8 bases and 7 bases, with 23 bases remaining between them. CDR1 and CDR2 (germline): MGHDK, SYGVNS. The CDR3 is made up of 15 amino acids. CDR3 loop: CASQPGQGVYLTQYF. CDR3 coding DNA: TGTGCCAGCCAACCGGGACAAGGGGTTTATTTGACCCAGTACTTC.

This chain connects TRBV6-5 to TRBJ1-2; 8 bases agree with TRBD1. CDR3 length: 14 amino acids. Trimming took 0 bases from V and 4 from J; bases not matched to a gene: 1. Germline V gives CDR1 MNHEY, CDR2 SVGAGI. The CDR3, as DNA: TGTGCCAGCAGTTACTCGGACAGGGCCTATGGCTACACCTTC. Amino acid sequence: CASSYSDRAYGYTF.

This chain links TRBV7-9 with TRBJ2-1, with 11 bases matching TRBD2. This CDR3 region has 15 residues. Losses at the gene ends were 5 bases for V and 7 bases for J; bases not matched to a gene: 7. Germline V gene lookup returns CDR1 SEHNR and CDR2 FQNEAQ (reference sequence). The CDR3 protein is CASSPGLAEGNEQFF. The CDR3 nucleotides are TGTGCCAGCAGCCCGGGACTAGCGGAAGGTAATGAGCAGTTCTTC.

The chain has TRBV4-1 and TRBJ2-3; 10 nucleotides match TRBD2. Trimming at V came to 1 base and at J to 6 bases, leaving 10 bases not matched to a gene. Germline V gene sequence: CDR1 MGHRA, CDR2 YSYEKL. This CDR3 comprises 17 residues. The CDR3 coding sequence is TGCGCCAGCAGCCAAGGAGCTAGCGGGGGTAACTCGGATACGCAGTATTTT. Translation: CASSQGASGGNSDTQYF.

The chain combines TRBV18 with TRBJ1-2; 11 bases are shared with TRBD1. The CDR3 totals 14 residues. Germline assignment: CDR1 KGHSH and CDR2 LQKENI. The ends lost 4 bases at V and 8 bases at J; junction bases unmatched: 6. Here the CDR3 DNA reads TGTGCCAGCTCACAGAATGGACAGGGGGCCGGCTACACCTTC. This sequence encodes CASSQNGQGAGYTF.

The CDR3 DNA sequence: TGTGCCAGCAGCAAGTCACCGGGACAGGGGAACACTGAAGCTTTCTTT. This codes for CASSKSPGQGNTEAFF. This rearrangement joins TRBV5-6 to TRBJ1-1; TRBD1 matches at 9 bases. V dropped 4 bases and J dropped 1; count of bases not matched to a gene: 8. The CDR3 length is 16 residues. The V gene's germline CDR1 is SGHDT and CDR2 YYEEEE.

This chain uses TRBV18 with TRBJ2-2; 12 positions agree with TRBD2. There are 17 residues in the CDR3. CDR1 and CDR2 from the germline V gene are KGHSH and LQKENI. J was trimmed by 1 base and V by 2 bases; bases with no gene match: 2. The CDR3, as DNA: TGTGCCAGCTCACCAATGGGACTAGCGGGGAACACCGGGGAGCTGTTTTTT. Encoded protein: CASSPMGLAGNTGELFF. Full variable domain (rest looked up from reference TRBV18 and TRBJ2-2): NAGVMQNPRHLVRRRGQEARLRCSPMKGHSHVYWYRQLPEEGLKFMVYLQKENIIDESGMPKERFSAEFPKEGPSILRIQQVVRGDSAAYFCASSPMGLAGNTGELFFGEGSRLTVL.